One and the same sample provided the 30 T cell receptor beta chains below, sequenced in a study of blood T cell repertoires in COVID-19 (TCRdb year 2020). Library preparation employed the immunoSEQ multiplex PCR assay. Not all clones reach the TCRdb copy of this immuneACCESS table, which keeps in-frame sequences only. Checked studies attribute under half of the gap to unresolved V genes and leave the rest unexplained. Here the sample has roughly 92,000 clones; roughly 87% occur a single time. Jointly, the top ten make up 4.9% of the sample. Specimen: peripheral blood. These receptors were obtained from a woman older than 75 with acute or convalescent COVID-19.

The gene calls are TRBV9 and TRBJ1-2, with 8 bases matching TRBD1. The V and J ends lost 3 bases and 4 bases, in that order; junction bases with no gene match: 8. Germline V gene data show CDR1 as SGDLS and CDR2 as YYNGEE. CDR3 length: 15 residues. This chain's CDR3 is CASSDRQGTGYGYTF. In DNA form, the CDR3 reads TGTGCCAGCAGCGACCGACAAGGGACAGGCTATGGCTACACCTTC.

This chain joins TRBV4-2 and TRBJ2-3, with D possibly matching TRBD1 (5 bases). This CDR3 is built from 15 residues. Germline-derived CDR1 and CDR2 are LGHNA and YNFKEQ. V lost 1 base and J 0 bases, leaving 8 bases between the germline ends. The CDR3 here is CASSQAQGSTDTQYF. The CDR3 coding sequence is TGTGCCAGCAGCCAAGCGCAGGGTAGCACAGATACGCAGTATTTT.

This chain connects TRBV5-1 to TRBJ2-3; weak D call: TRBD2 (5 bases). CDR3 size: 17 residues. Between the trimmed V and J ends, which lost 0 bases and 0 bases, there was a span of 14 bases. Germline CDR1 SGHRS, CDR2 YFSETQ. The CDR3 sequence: CASSLGTTRPSTDTQYF. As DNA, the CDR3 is TGCGCCAGCAGCTTGGGGACCACTAGGCCGAGCACAGATACGCAGTATTTT.

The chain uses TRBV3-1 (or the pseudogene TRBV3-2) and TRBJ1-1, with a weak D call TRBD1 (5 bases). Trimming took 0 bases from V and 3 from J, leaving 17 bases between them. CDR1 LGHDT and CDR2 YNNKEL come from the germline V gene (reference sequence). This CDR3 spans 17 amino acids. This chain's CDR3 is CASSQEVYVEGDTEAFF. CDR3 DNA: TGTGCCAGCAGCCAAGAAGTCTATGTGGAAGGGGACACTGAAGCTTTCTTT.

In DNA form, the CDR3 reads TGCGCCAGCAGCCAAGATAAACAGGGGGTCGTAGCCGTCTCGGATACGCAGTATTTT. Protein sequence: CASSQDKQGVVAVSDTQYF. This chain uses TRBV4-1 with TRBJ2-3; 8 bases agree with TRBD1. Trimming at V came to 0 bases and at J to 6 bases, leaving 17 bases not matched to a gene. This CDR3 has 19 amino acids. Germline CDR1 and CDR2: MGHRA and YSYEKL.

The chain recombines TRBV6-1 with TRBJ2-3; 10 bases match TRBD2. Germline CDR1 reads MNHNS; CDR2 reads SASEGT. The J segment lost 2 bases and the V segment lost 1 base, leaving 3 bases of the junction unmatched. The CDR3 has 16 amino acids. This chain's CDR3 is CASSEGTSGNTDTQYF. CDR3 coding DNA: TGTGCCAGCAGTGAAGGGACTAGCGGTAACACAGATACGCAGTATTTT.

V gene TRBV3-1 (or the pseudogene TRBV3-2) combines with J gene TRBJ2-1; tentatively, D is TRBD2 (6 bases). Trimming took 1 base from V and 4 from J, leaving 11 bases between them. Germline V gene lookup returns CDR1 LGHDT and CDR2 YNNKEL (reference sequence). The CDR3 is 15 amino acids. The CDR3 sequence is CASSQGRGAYNEQFF. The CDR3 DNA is TGTGCCAGCAGCCAAGGGCGCGGGGCTTACAATGAGCAGTTCTTC.

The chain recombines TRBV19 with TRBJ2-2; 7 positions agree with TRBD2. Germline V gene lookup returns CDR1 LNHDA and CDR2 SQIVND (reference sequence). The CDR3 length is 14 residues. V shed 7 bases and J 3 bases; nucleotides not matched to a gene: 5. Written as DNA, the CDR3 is TGTGCCAGTAACATTCGGGGGGACACCGGGGAGCTGTTTTTT. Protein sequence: CASNIRGDTGELFF.

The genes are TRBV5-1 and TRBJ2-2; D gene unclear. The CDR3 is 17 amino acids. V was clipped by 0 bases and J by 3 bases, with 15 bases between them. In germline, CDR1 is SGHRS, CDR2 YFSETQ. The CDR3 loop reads CASSLAITPIDTGELFF. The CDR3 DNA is TGCGCCAGCAGCTTGGCCATCACACCCATCGACACCGGGGAGCTGTTTTTT.

This chain's CDR3 is CASTTAGLSNQPQHF. DNA of the CDR3: TGTGCCAGTACGACAGCGGGGCTTAGCAATCAGCCCCAGCATTTT. This chain joins TRBV19 and TRBJ1-5; D perhaps matches TRBD1 (5 bases). Germline CDR1 is LNHDA and CDR2 is SQIVND (reference sequence). Between the trimmed V and J ends, which lost 7 bases and 0 bases, there was a span of 13 bases. The CDR3 is 15 amino acids.

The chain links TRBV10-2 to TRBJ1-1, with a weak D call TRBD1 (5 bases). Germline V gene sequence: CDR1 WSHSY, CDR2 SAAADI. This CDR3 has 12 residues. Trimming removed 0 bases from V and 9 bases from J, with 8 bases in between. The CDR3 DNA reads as TGCGCCAGCAGTGAGTCGTCAGGGAAAGCTTTCTTT. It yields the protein CASSESSGKAFF.

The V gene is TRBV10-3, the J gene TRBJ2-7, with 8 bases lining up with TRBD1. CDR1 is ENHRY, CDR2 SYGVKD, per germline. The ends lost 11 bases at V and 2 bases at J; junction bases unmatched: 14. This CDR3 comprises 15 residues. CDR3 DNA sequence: TGTGCCGCAAGCCCACCGGGACAGGAGGCCTACGAGCAGTACTTC. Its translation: CAASPPGQEAYEQYF.

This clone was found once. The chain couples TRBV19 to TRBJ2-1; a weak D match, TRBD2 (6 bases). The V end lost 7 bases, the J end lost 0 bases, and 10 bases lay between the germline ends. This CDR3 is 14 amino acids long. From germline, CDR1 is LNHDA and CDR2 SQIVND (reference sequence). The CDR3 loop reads CASKEGPSYNEQFF. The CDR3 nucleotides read TGTGCCAGTAAGGAGGGCCCCTCCTACAATGAGCAGTTCTTC.

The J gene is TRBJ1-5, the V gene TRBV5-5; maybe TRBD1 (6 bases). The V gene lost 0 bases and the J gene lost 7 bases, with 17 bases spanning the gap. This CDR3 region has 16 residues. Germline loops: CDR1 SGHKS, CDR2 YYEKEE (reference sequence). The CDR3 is CASSLAGGKPRQPQHF. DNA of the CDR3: TGTGCCAGCAGCTTGGCGGGGGGCAAGCCAAGACAGCCCCAGCATTTT.

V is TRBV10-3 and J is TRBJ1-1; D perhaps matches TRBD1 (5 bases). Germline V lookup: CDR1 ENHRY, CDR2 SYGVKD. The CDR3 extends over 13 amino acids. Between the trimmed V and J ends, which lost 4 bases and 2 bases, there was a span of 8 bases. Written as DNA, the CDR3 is TGTGCCATCAGTGGACAGCCTAACACTGAAGCTTTCTTT. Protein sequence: CAISGQPNTEAFF.

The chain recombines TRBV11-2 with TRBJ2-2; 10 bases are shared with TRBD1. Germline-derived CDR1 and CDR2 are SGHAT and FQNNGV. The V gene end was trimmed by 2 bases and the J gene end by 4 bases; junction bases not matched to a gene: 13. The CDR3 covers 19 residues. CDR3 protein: CASSLSYRTGGSFTGELFF. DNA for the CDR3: TGTGCCAGCAGCTTATCCTATAGGACAGGGGGTAGTTTCACCGGGGAGCTGTTTTTT.

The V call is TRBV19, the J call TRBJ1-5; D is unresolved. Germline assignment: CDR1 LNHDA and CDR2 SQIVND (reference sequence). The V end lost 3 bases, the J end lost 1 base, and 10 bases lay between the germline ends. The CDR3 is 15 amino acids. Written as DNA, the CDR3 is TGTGCCAGTAGTATCCTCGCGTCGAGCAATCAGCCCCAGCATTTT. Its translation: CASSILASSNQPQHF.

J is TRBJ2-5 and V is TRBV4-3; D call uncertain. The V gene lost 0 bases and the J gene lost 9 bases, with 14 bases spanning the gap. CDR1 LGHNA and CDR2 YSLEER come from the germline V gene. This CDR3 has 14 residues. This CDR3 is CASSQEATSLAQYF. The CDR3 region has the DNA TGCGCCAGCAGCCAAGAGGCAACCAGTTTGGCCCAGTACTTC.

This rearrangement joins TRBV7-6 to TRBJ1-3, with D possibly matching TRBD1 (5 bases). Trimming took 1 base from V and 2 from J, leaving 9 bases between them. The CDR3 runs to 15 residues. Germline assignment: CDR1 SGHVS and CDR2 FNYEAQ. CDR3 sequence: CASSLGGGAGNTIYF. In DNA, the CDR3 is TGTGCCAGCAGCTTAGGCGGAGGGGCTGGAAACACCATATATTTT.

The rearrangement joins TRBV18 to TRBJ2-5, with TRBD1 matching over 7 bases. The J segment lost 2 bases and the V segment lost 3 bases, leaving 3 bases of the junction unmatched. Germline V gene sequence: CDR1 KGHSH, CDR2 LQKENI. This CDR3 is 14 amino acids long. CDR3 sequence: CASSPLDRQETQYF. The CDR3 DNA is TGTGCCAGCTCACCTTTGGACAGGCAAGAGACCCAGTACTTC.

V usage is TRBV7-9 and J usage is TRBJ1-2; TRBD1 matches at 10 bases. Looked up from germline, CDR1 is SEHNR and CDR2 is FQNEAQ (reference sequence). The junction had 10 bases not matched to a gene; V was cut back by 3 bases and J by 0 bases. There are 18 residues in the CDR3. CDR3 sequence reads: CASSFGDRGLEANYGYTF. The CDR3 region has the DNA TGTGCCAGCAGCTTTGGGGACAGGGGCTTAGAAGCTAACTATGGCTACACCTTC.

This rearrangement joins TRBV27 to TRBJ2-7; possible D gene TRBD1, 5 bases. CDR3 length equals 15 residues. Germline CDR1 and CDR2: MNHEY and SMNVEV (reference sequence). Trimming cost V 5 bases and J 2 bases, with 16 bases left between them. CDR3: CASSRYPTVPYEQYF. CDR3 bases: TGTGCCAGCAGTCGATACCCGACAGTCCCCTACGAGCAGTACTTC.

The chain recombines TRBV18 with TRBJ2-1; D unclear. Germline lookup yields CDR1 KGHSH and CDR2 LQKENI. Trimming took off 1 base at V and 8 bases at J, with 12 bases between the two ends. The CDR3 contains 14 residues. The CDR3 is CASSPLLMGDEQFF. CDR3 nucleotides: TGTGCCAGCTCACCACTATTAATGGGCGATGAGCAGTTCTTC.

CDR3 sequence reads: CASSGRLAAGYNEQFF. CDR3 DNA sequence: TGTGCCAGCAGTGGACGGCTGGCCGCGGGCTACAATGAGCAGTTCTTC. This chain connects TRBV6-1 to TRBJ2-1; D may be TRBD2 (5 bases). This CDR3 region has 16 residues. V shed 4 bases and J shed 3 bases, with 16 bases lying between them. Germline V CDR1 and CDR2: MNHNS, SASEGT.

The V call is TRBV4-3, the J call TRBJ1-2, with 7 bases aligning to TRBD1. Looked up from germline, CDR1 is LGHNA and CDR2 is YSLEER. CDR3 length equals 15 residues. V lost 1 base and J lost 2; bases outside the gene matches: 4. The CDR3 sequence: CASSQGPDRNYGYTF. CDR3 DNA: TGCGCCAGCAGCCAAGGCCCGGACAGGAACTATGGCTACACCTTC.

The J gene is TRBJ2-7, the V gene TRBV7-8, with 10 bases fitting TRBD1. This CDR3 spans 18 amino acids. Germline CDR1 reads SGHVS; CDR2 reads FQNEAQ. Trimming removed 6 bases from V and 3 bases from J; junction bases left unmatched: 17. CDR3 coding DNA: TGTGCCAGCAGTAACAACCGTGTAGGGACAGGGGTCCACTACGAGCAGTACTTC. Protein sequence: CASSNNRVGTGVHYEQYF.

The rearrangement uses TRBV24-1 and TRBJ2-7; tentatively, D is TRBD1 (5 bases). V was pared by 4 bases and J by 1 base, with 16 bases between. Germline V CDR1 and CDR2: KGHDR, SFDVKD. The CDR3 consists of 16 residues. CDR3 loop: CATSEPQRGDSYEQYF. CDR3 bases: TGTGCCACCAGTGAGCCCCAAAGGGGCGATTCCTACGAGCAGTACTTC.

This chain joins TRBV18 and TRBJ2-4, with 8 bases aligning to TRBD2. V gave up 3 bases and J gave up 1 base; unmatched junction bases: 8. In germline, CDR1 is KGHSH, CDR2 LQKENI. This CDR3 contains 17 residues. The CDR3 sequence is CASSPLSGSGAKNIQYF. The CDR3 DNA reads TGTGCCAGCTCACCTCTGAGCGGGAGCGGTGCCAAAAACATTCAGTACTTC.

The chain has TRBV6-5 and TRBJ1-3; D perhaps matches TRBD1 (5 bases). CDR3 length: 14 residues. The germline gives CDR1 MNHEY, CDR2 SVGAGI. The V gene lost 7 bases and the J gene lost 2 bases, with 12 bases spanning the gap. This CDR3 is CASILGATGNTIYF. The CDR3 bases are TGTGCCAGCATATTAGGGGCGACTGGAAACACCATATATTTT.

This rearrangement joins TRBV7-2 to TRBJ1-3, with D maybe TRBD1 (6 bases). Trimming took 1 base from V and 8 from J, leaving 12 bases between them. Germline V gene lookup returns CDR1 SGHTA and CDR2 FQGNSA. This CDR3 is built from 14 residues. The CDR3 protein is CASSLGDGQHTIYF. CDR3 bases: TGTGCCAGCAGCTTAGGGGACGGACAGCACACCATATATTTT.